This record looks at one T cell receptor (beta chain) sequence and its context. The data originate from a study of shared clonotypes between healthy human individuals. It was CD45RO-negative cells, positively selected for CCR7, that made up naive CD8 cells, with terminally differentiated effector memory CD45RA+ cells excluded. Trimming left V 4 bases short and J 10 bases short, with 6 bases between. The CDR3 length is 10 residues. Germline values: CDR1 SNHLY, CDR2 FYNNEI. Profiling relied on immunoSEQ multiplex PCR, and the TCRdb table lists in-frame clones only, not all of them. There are around 2.1 million clones in the sample; about 93% occur only once, and 1.7% lies in the top ten.

The chain has TRBV2 and TRBJ2-3; D is possibly TRBD2 (6 bases). Sequencing was performed on naive CD8+ T cells from PBMCs. The receptor was derived from a man aged 18 to 30 in good health. Some clones in this sample may be carry-over from other donors' samples. CDR3 coding DNA: TGTGCCAGCAGTGGCGGGGCGCAGTATTTT. Translated, it gives CASSGGAQYF.